Following are 21 T cell receptor beta chains from one sample sequenced in a study of blood T cell repertoires in COVID-19. Assay used: immunoSEQ multiplex PCR; TCRdb lists only in-frame clones, some missing. The profile covers fewer than 200,000 clones, with around 72% appearing a single time and less than 3% taken by the ten largest. The sample taken for sequencing was peripheral blood. These receptors originate from a woman older than 75 with acute or convalescent COVID-19.

A single count supports this clone. The genes are TRBV19 and TRBJ2-2; D may be TRBD1 (5 bases). Trimming removed 5 bases at V and 4 bases at J, with 11 bases between. The CDR3 totals 14 residues. Germline assignment: CDR1 LNHDA and CDR2 SQIVND (reference sequence). CDR3: CASSPSGATGELFF. The CDR3 DNA follows: TGTGCCAGTAGTCCATCTGGGGCCACCGGGGAGCTGTTTTTT.

This clone was seen once. The chain links TRBV28 to TRBJ1-2, with 11 bases matching TRBD1. V shed 3 bases, J shed 1 base, and the junction held 1 base outside the gene matches. Germline lookup yields CDR1 MDHEN and CDR2 SYDVKM. The CDR3 contains 15 residues. The CDR3 DNA follows: TGTGCCAGCAGTTTCGGGACAGGGGGTAACTATGGCTACACCTTC. Translation gives CASSFGTGGNYGYTF.

This clone was recorded a few times. This chain joins TRBV9 and TRBJ2-1; 7 positions agree with TRBD1. The V gene end was trimmed by 3 bases and the J gene end by 9 bases; junction bases not matched to a gene: 6. Germline V gene lookup returns CDR1 SGDLS and CDR2 YYNGEE. This CDR3 region has 13 residues. Here the CDR3 DNA reads TGTGCCAGCAGCGGAACAGGGGTGGGTGAGCAGTTCTTC. It codes for CASSGTGVGEQFF. The complete variable domain, with remaining parts taken from reference TRBV9 and TRBJ2-1, reads DSGVTQTPKHLITATGQRVTLRCSPRSGDLSVYWYQQSLDQGLQFLIQYYNGEERAKGNILERFSAQQFPDLHSELNLSSLELGDSALYFCASSGTGVGEQFFGPGTRLTVL.

This clone was found a few times. V and J are TRBV6-1 and TRBJ2-3, with 8 bases that match TRBD1. This CDR3 has 20 residues. V lost 1 base, J lost 4 bases, and 19 bases stayed unmatched. CDR1 and CDR2 from the germline V gene are MNHNS and SASEGT. The CDR3 DNA sequence: TGTGCCAGCAGTGAAGTGGGGGACAGGTCTAGGCGGGCCCGGCCAGATACGCAGTATTTT. This encodes CASSEVGDRSRRARPDTQYF.

Ten or more counts support this clone. This chain connects TRBV13 to TRBJ2-2; perhaps TRBD2 as D (5 bases). The V end was cut by 9 bases, the J end by 5 bases, with 19 bases between. CDR3 length: 15 residues. From germline, CDR1 is PRHDT and CDR2 FYEKMQ (reference sequence). The CDR3 is CASSLEVVRTGELFF. Written as DNA, the CDR3 is TGTGCCAGTTCTCTGGAGGTAGTACGTACCGGGGAGCTGTTTTTT.

The chain combines TRBV6-6 with TRBJ2-5, with 7 positions matching TRBD1. The germline gives CDR1 MNHNY, CDR2 SVGAGI (reference sequence). This CDR3 is built from 14 residues. The V gene end was trimmed by 6 bases and the J gene end by 7 bases; junction bases not matched to a gene: 11. The CDR3 sequence is CASRDGQAVATQYF. The CDR3 DNA reads as TGTGCCAGCAGAGATGGACAGGCGGTAGCGACCCAGTACTTC.

This clone was seen only a few times. The chain employs TRBV4-2 and TRBJ2-5; TRBD2 matches at 10 bases. This CDR3 has 17 amino acids. CDR1 LGHNA and CDR2 YNFKEQ come from the germline V gene. V shed 0 bases, J shed 9 bases, and the junction held 13 bases outside the gene matches. This CDR3 is CASSQDQGSGRTAAQYF. The CDR3 nucleotides read TGTGCCAGCAGCCAAGATCAAGGTAGCGGGAGGACGGCAGCCCAGTACTTC.

The J gene is TRBJ2-3, the V gene TRBV18, with D possibly TRBD2 on 6 matching bases. The CDR3 has 16 residues. Trimming shortened V by 6 bases and J by 2 bases, and 18 bases separated the two germline ends. CDR1 is KGHSH, CDR2 LQKENI, per germline. CDR3 residues: CASSLASVGNTDTQYF. The CDR3 DNA reads as TGTGCCAGCTCGCTAGCTAGCGTCGGGAACACAGATACGCAGTATTTT.

The rearrangement joins TRBV19 to TRBJ2-7, with D uncertain. The germline gives CDR1 LNHDA, CDR2 SQIVND (reference sequence). Trimming stripped 2 bases from V and 1 base from J, with 9 bases between. The CDR3 has 14 residues. This CDR3 reads CASSIQAGSYEQYF. The CDR3 DNA sequence: TGTGCCAGTAGTATACAGGCCGGTTCCTACGAGCAGTACTTC.

The genes are TRBV7-2 and TRBJ2-5; 9 bases align to TRBD2. The V gene end was trimmed by 5 bases and the J gene end by 5 bases; junction bases not matched to a gene: 6. Germline lookup yields CDR1 SGHTA and CDR2 FQGNSA. This CDR3 is built from 14 residues. The CDR3 region has the DNA TGTGCCAGCAGCCCCGGACTAGCGATTGAGACCCAGTACTTC. This encodes CASSPGLAIETQYF.

V and J are TRBV11-2 and TRBJ2-1; tentative D call: TRBD1 (6 bases). Germline V gives CDR1 SGHAT, CDR2 FQNNGV. The CDR3 is made up of 13 amino acids. V dropped 3 bases and J dropped 5 bases, with 8 bases sitting between them. CDR3 loop: CASSLGQNNEQFF. CDR3 in DNA: TGTGCCAGCAGCTTGGGACAAAACAATGAGCAGTTCTTC.

This chain uses TRBV15 with TRBJ1-4; no definite D call. CDR1 and CDR2 from the germline V gene are LNHNV and YYDKDF (reference sequence). The CDR3 covers 14 residues. V was shortened by 0 bases and J by 7 bases, with 9 bases between the two germline ends. The CDR3 protein is CATSRDRGSEKLFF. In DNA, the CDR3 is TGTGCCACCAGCAGAGATCGGGGTAGTGAAAAACTGTTTTTT.

The gene calls are TRBV7-8 and TRBJ2-7, with D perhaps matching TRBD2 (6 bases). The CDR3 totals 16 residues. V gave up 5 bases and J gave up 0 bases, with 17 bases separating them. Germline assignment: CDR1 SGHVS and CDR2 FQNEAQ. The CDR3 reads CASSRRASDSSYEQYF. CDR3 nucleotides: TGTGCCAGCAGCCGACGAGCTAGCGACAGCTCCTACGAGCAGTACTTC.

This clone showed up just once. V usage is TRBV9 and J usage is TRBJ1-2, with D tentatively TRBD1 (6 bases). This CDR3 comprises 14 residues. V was trimmed by 4 bases and J by 8 bases, leaving 18 bases between them. CDR1 is SGDLS and CDR2 is YYNGEE in the germline V gene. The CDR3 DNA is TGTGCCAGCAGCTCAATACAGGGAGCGGGGGGCTACACCTTC. It codes for CASSSIQGAGGYTF. Full variable domain (remainder filled in from reference TRBV9 and TRBJ1-2): DSGVTQTPKHLITATGQRVTLRCSPRSGDLSVYWYQQSLDQGLQFLIQYYNGEERAKGNILERFSAQQFPDLHSELNLSSLELGDSALYFCASSSIQGAGGYTFGSGTRLTVV.

CDR3 sequence (DNA): TGCAGCGTGGCGACAGAGAGCTATGGCTACACCTTC. Protein product: CSVATESYGYTF. The chain joins TRBV29-1 to TRBJ1-2; a weak D match, TRBD1 (5 bases). V dropped 6 bases and J dropped 4 bases, with 12 bases sitting between them. This CDR3 comprises 12 residues. Germline CDR1 SQVTM, CDR2 ANQGSEA. The full variable domain, completed using reference TRBV29-1 and TRBJ1-2, is SAVISQKPSRDICQRGTSLTIQCQVDSQVTMMFWYRQQPGQSLTLIATANQGSEATYESGFVIDKFPISRPNLTFSTLTVSNMSPEDSSIYLCSVATESYGYTFGSGTRLTVV.

The rearrangement joins TRBV30 to TRBJ1-5; TRBD1 is a possible D gene (6 bases). Germline V gene lookup returns CDR1 GTSNPN and CDR2 SVGIG (reference sequence). Trimming took 2 bases from V and 3 from J, leaving 17 bases between them. The CDR3 is 16 amino acids. CDR3 DNA sequence: TGTGCCTGGAGTTGGGGGCGCGGAGGAAACAATCAGCCCCAGCATTTT. Translation: CAWSWGRGGNNQPQHF.

This chain joins TRBV30 and TRBJ1-4; D possibly corresponds to TRBD1 (6 bases). Germline CDR1 is GTSNPN and CDR2 is SVGIG (reference sequence). The V and J ends lost 1 base and 3 bases respectively, with 12 bases between them. CDR3 size: 15 residues. The CDR3 DNA reads TGTGCCTGGAGTGCCCGACAGGCTCCTAATGAAAAACTGTTTTTT. The encoded protein is CAWSARQAPNEKLFF. The full variable domain, rest sourced from reference TRBV30 and TRBJ1-4, is SQTIHQWPATLVQPVGSPLSLECTVEGTSNPNLYWYRQAAGRGLQLLFYSVGIGQISSEVPQNLSASRPQDRQFILSSKKLLLSDSGFYLCAWSARQAPNEKLFFGSGTQLSVL.

This clone was recorded once. V gene TRBV14 combines with J gene TRBJ2-1; the match to TRBD2 covers 7 bases. Germline values: CDR1 SGHDN, CDR2 FVKESK. J gave up 0 bases and V 1 base, and 6 bases lay outside the gene matches. CDR3 length equals 17 residues. As DNA, the CDR3 is TGTGCCAGCAGCCAAGGTCCGGGGGGAGGCTCCTACAATGAGCAGTTCTTC. As protein: CASSQGPGGGSYNEQFF.

The table lists this clone with a few counts. The chain employs TRBV12-3 or TRBV12-4 and TRBJ1-1; D remains ambiguous. CDR3 length: 13 residues. The ends were cut back, 6 bases at V and 4 bases at J, with 12 bases in the middle. Here the CDR3 reads CASRRAEGTEAFF. CDR3 DNA: TGTGCCAGCAGGAGAGCAGAGGGCACTGAAGCTTTCTTT.

This clone has more than one count but fewer than ten. The chain joins TRBV2 to TRBJ2-2, with 7 bases lining up with TRBD2. Trimming took 6 bases from V and 0 from J; bases not matched to a gene: 4. Germline-derived CDR1 and CDR2 are SNHLY and FYNNEI. CDR3 length: 15 residues. CDR3 in DNA: TGTGCCAGCAGGGGAGGGGATTCGAACACCGGGGAGCTGTTTTTT. Encoded protein: CASRGGDSNTGELFF.

The chain carries TRBV5-1 and TRBJ2-3; D is unresolved. The CDR3 consists of 14 residues. The germline V gene has CDR1 SGHRS and CDR2 YFSETQ. V lost 4 bases to trimming and J lost 2 bases, with 11 bases between them. CDR3 DNA: TGCGCCAGCAGCCCCGTGGCTCACACAGATACGCAGTATTTT. Translated, it gives CASSPVAHTDTQYF.